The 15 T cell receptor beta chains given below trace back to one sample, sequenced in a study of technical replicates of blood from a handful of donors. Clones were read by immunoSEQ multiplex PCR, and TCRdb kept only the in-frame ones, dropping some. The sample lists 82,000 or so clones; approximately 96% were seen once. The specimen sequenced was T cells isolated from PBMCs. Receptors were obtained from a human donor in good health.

CDR3 residues: CASRERKAEAFF. CDR3 coding DNA: TGTGCCAGCAGAGAGAGGAAGGCTGAAGCTTTCTTT. This chain connects TRBV2 to TRBJ1-1; D remains ambiguous. This CDR3 is built from 12 residues. V gave up 6 bases and J gave up 6 bases, with 11 bases separating them. Looked up from germline, CDR1 is SNHLY and CDR2 is FYNNEI.

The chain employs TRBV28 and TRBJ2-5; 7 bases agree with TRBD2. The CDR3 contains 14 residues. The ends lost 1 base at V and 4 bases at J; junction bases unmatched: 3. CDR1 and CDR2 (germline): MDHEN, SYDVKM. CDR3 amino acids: CASSLLGGGETQYF. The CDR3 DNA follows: TGTGCCAGCAGTTTATTGGGGGGGGGAGAGACCCAGTACTTC.

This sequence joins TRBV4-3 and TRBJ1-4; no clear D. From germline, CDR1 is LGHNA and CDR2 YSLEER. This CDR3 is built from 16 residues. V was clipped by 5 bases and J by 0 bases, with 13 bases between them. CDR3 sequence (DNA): TGCGCCAGCAGCTCCTATGAGGTCGCAACTAATGAAAAACTGTTTTTT. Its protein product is CASSSYEVATNEKLFF.

CDR3 protein: CASSLIRLSNNEQFF. DNA of the CDR3: TGTGCCAGCAGCTTAATCAGGCTCTCAAACAATGAGCAGTTCTTC. The rearrangement joins TRBV5-6 to TRBJ2-1; no clear D gene. V was trimmed by 2 bases and J by 5 bases, leaving 14 bases between them. The CDR3 runs 15 residues. CDR1 and CDR2 from the germline V gene are SGHDT and YYEEEE.

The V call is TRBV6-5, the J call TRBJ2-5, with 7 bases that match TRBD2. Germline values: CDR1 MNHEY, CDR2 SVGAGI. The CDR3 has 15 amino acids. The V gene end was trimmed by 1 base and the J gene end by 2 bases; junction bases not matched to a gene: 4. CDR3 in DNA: TGTGCCAGCAGTTACTGGCGGGGGATACAAGAGACCCAGTACTTC. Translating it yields CASSYWRGIQETQYF.

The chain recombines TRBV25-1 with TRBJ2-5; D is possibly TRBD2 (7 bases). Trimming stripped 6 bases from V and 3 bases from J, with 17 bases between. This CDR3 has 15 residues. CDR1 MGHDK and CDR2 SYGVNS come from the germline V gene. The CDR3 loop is CASRGAGVGEETQYF. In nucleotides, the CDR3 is TGTGCCAGCAGGGGGGCGGGAGTAGGGGAAGAGACCCAGTACTTC.

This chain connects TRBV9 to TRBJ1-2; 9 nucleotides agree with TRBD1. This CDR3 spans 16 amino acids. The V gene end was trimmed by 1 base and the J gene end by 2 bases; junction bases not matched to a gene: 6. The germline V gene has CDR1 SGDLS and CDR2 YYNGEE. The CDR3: CASSVSRDRANYGYTF. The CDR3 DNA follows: TGTGCCAGCAGCGTATCAAGGGACAGGGCCAACTATGGCTACACCTTC.

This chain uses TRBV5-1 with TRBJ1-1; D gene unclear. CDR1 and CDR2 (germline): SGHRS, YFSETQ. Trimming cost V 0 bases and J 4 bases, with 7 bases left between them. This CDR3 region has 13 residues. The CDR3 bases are TGCGCCAGCAGCTTGGCAAGCGTCACTGAAGCTTTCTTT. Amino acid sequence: CASSLASVTEAFF. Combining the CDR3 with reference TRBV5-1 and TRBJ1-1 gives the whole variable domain KAGVTQTPRYLIKTRGQQVTLSCSPISGHRSVSWYQQTPGQGLQFLFEYFSETQRNKGNFPGRFSGRQFSNSRSEMNVSTLELGDSALYLCASSLASVTEAFFGQGTRLTVV.

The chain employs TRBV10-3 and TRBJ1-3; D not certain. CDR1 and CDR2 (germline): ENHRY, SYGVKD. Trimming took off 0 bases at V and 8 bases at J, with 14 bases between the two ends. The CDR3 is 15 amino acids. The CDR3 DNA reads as TGTGCCATCAGTGAGTCTGGCTTCGAGAGGGACACCATATATTTT. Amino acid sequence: CAISESGFERDTIYF.

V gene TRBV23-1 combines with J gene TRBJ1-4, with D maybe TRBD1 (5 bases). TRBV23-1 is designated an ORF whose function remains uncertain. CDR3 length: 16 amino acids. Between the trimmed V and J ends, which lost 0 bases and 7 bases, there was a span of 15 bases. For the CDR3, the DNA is TGCGCCAGCAGTCAATCTGGGGTAAATGGGGCTGAAAAACTGTTTTTT. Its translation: CASSQSGVNGAEKLFF.

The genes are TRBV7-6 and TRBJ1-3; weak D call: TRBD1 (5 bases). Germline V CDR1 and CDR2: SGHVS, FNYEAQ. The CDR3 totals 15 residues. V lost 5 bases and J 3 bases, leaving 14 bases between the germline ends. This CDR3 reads CASSPLGGSGNTIYF. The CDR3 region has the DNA TGTGCCAGCAGCCCGTTGGGGGGGAGTGGAAACACCATATATTTT.

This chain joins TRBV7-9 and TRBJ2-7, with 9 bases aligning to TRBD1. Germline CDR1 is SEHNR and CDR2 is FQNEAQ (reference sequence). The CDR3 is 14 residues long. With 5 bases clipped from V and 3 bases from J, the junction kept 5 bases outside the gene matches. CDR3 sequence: CASSIRDRVYEQYF. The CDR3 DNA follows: TGTGCCAGCAGCATCCGGGACAGGGTCTACGAGCAGTACTTC.

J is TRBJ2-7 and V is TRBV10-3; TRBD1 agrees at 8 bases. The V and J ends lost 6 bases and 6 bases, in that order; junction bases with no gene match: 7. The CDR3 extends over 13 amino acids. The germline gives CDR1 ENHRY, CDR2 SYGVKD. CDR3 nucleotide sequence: TGTGCCATCAGCGCGGGACAGGACGTCGAGCAGTACTTC. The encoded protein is CAISAGQDVEQYF.

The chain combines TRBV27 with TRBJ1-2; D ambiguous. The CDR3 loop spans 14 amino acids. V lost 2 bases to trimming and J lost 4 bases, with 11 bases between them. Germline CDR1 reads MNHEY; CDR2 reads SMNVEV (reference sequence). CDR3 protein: CASSLAGTIYGYTF. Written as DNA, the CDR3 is TGTGCCAGCAGTTTAGCAGGAACAATCTATGGCTACACCTTC.

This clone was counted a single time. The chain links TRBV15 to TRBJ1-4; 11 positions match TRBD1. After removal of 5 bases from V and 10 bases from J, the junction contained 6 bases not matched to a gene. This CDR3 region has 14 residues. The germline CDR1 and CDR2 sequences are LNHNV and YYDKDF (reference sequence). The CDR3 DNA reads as TGTGCCACCAGCGTAGGGACAGGGGGTGGAAAACTGTTTTTT. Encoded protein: CATSVGTGGGKLFF.